The clone carrying this T cell receptor (beta chain) was seen only a few times. The source of the sample is a study of T-cell reconstitution after alpha-beta-depleted transplantation in children. With 6 bases removed from V and 5 bases from J, the gap between germline ends came to 16 bases. Germline V gene sequence: CDR1 LNHNV, CDR2 YYDKDF (reference sequence). The CDR3 covers 14 residues. The authors prepared the TCRbeta library with unique molecular identifiers. TCRdb passed the PCR reads through MiXCR, listing each CDR3 protein once. Of approximately 350,000 distinct CDR3 sequences in the sample, about a tenth were seen once.

Sequencing used PBMCs from the stem cell graft donor, obtained from the stem cell graft. This TCR came from a human donor who donated a stem cell graft to a child with acute lymphoblastic leukemia. V usage is TRBV15 and J usage is TRBJ2-5; D possibly corresponds to TRBD2 (6 bases). CDR3 DNA: TGTGCCACCAGACGGGGACCGGAGGGGGAGACCCAGTACTTC. Amino acids: CATRRGPEGETQYF.